This entry lists 6 T cell receptor beta chains sequenced from one sample in a study of OX40 agonist ivuxolimab in advanced cancers. TCRdb's copy holds only in-frame clones and misses some; the assay was immunoSEQ multiplex PCR. The sample contains roughly 62,000 clones, about 82% of which appear only once. This specimen consisted of CD4+ or CD8+ T cells sorted from blood, obtained in a trial of the OX40 agonist ivuxolimab. The receptor set was obtained from an adult with an advanced solid tumor such as melanoma, head and neck, liver or kidney cancer.

This clone rates as medium-sized. The chain recombines TRBV5-6 with TRBJ1-2; no firm D call. Germline V lookup: CDR1 SGHDT, CDR2 YYEEEE. V shed 6 bases and J shed 3 bases, with 0 bases lying between them. The CDR3 is 9 residues long. DNA of the CDR3: TGTGCCAGCAACTATGGCTACACCTTC. Residues: CASNYGYTF.

This clone showed up just once. The chain combines TRBV6-6 with TRBJ1-1, with D maybe TRBD1 (5 bases). Trimming removed 5 bases at V and 1 base at J, with 11 bases between. The CDR3 sequence is 14 residues long. From germline, CDR1 is MNHNY and CDR2 SVGAGI (reference sequence). CDR3 in amino acids: CASSVDSRNTEAFF. The CDR3 nucleotides are TGTGCCAGCAGTGTAGACAGCCGGAACACTGAAGCTTTCTTT.

The chain is built from TRBV19 and TRBJ1-5; possible D gene TRBD1, 6 bases. The CDR3 is made up of 16 amino acids. V dropped 5 bases and J dropped 4 bases, with 18 bases sitting between them. Looked up from germline, CDR1 is LNHDA and CDR2 is SQIVND (reference sequence). The CDR3 nucleotides read TGTGCCAGTAGTCCCAGGGGAGTCGAGGCTAATCAGCCCCAGCATTTT. Translation gives CASSPRGVEANQPQHF. The entire variable domain, with the rest obtained from reference TRBV19 and TRBJ1-5, is as follows: DGGITQSPKYLFRKEGQNVTLSCEQNLNHDAMYWYRQDPGQGLRLIYYSQIVNDFQKGDIAEGYSVSREKKESFPLTVTSAQKNPTAFYLCASSPRGVEANQPQHFGDGTRLSIL.

The rearrangement links TRBV6-6 to TRBJ1-2; D uncertain. V was pared by 2 bases and J by 1 base, with 5 bases between. The CDR3 totals 13 residues. Germline V gene sequence: CDR1 MNHNY, CDR2 SVGAGI (reference sequence). As DNA, the CDR3 is TGTGCCAGCAGTTACCAGAGTAACTATGGCTACACCTTC. It specifies CASSYQSNYGYTF.

Only one count was recorded for this clone. V and J are TRBV4-1 and TRBJ2-3; 11 bases fit TRBD2. The CDR3 has 16 residues. Germline CDR1 reads MGHRA; CDR2 reads YSYEKL. V was pared by 6 bases and J by 0 bases, with 5 bases of the junction left unmatched. The CDR3 coding sequence is TGCGCCAGCAGTCGACTAGCGGGGACTAGCACAGATACGCAGTATTTT. It is translated as CASSRLAGTSTDTQYF.

The V and J genes are TRBV30 and TRBJ1-4; no clear D. The CDR3 is 15 residues long. Germline loops: CDR1 GTSNPN, CDR2 SVGIG (reference sequence). The V gene lost 0 bases and the J gene lost 0 bases, with 8 bases spanning the gap. The CDR3 DNA sequence: TGTGCCTGGAGTGTCGGGCCGGCAACTAATGAAAAACTGTTTTTT. It is translated as CAWSVGPATNEKLFF. Drawing the rest from reference TRBV30 and TRBJ1-4, the complete variable domain is SQTIHQWPATLVQPVGSPLSLECTVEGTSNPNLYWYRQAAGRGLQLLFYSVGIGQISSEVPQNLSASRPQDRQFILSSKKLLLSDSGFYLCAWSVGPATNEKLFFGSGTQLSVL.